This TCR beta chain appears in the sequencing data of a study of monozygotic twins with inflammatory bowel disease. As regards this clonotype: Its antigen is not identified.

Each of the TCR libraries took 3,000 to 3,500 ng of total RNA. Using the 5' RACE reads, TCRdb records one entry per CDR3 protein without DNA. The table lists 200,000 to 250,000 distinct CDR3 sequences. Regarding the study as a whole: IBD patients showed reduced TCRbeta diversity (inverse Simpson) versus healthy co-twins.

Germline V gives CDR1 SEHNR, CDR2 FQNEAQ (reference sequence). The CDR3 runs 16 residues. Sample: blood. The gene calls are TRBV7-9 and TRBJ1-2. The sequence derives from a human donor with ulcerative colitis or Crohn's disease, or a healthy co-twin of an affected twin (not recorded which). This chain's CDR3 is CASSLTRQGLNYGYTF.